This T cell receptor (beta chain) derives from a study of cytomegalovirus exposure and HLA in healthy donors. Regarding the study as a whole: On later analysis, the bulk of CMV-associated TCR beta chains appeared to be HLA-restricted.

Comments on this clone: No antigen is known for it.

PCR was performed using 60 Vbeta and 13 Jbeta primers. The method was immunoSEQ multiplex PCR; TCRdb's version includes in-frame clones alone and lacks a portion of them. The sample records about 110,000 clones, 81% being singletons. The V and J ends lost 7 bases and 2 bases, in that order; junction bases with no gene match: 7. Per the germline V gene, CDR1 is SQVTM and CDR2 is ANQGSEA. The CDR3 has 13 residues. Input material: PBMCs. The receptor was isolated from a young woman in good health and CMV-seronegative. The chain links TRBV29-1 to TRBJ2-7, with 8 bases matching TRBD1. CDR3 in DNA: TGCAGCGCCACACGGACAGGGCCCTACGAGCAGTACTTC. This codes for CSATRTGPYEQYF.